The source of this TCR beta chain is a study of T cell responses to AZD1222 COVID-19 vaccine. Study details: Pooling covered second doses at about 4 or about 12 weeks.

Produced via immunoSEQ multiplex PCR; TCRdb's table is partial and in-frame only. In the table there are 90,000 to 120,000 clones, about 90% of which are singletons. In germline, CDR1 is LGHNA, CDR2 YNFKEQ. V lost 0 bases and J lost 6, with 6 bases in between. The CDR3 loop spans 13 amino acids. Sequences were derived from peripheral blood, sampled on day 0 of AZD1222 vaccination. The genes are TRBV4-2 and TRBJ2-1; the D is unclear. This sequence originates from an adult in good health. The CDR3 bases are TGTGCCAGCAGCCAAGATGTCGGCAATGAGCAGTTCTTC. Protein product: CASSQDVGNEQFF.